The clone carrying this T cell receptor beta chain showed up many times. Its antigen is not identified. This sample was included in a study of molecular identifiers for immune sequencing clone quantification. Findings and limits, study-wide: Amid approximately 1 million naive cells, spiked Jurkat TCR RNA from one cell was reportedly still detectable.

Previously reported methods and listed TCR primers produced the bulk TCR libraries. TCRdb re-analysed the PCR reads in MiXCR, keeping a single row per CDR3 protein. The repertoire holds about 100,000 distinct CDR3 sequences, roughly a third seen once, with under 5.5% in the top ten. The CDR3 covers 13 residues. V was clipped by 4 bases and J by 5 bases, with 12 bases between them. CDR1 SGHDT and CDR2 YYEEEE come from the germline V gene. Naive CD8 T cells underwent sorting with the CD8+CD4-CCR7+CD45RA+ definition. The clonotype was recovered from a human donor in good health. Some libraries in this study had Jurkat cell RNA spiked in. This chain uses TRBV5-6 with TRBJ1-1, with a weak D call TRBD1 (5 bases). Sequenced: naive CD8+ T cells from blood, with Jurkat cell RNA spiked in. The subset is: FACS-sorted CD8+CD4-CCR7+CD45RA+ naive T cells. The CDR3 region is CASSGAGRTEAFF. The CDR3 coding sequence is TGTGCCAGCAGCGGGGCTGGAAGAACTGAAGCTTTCTTT.